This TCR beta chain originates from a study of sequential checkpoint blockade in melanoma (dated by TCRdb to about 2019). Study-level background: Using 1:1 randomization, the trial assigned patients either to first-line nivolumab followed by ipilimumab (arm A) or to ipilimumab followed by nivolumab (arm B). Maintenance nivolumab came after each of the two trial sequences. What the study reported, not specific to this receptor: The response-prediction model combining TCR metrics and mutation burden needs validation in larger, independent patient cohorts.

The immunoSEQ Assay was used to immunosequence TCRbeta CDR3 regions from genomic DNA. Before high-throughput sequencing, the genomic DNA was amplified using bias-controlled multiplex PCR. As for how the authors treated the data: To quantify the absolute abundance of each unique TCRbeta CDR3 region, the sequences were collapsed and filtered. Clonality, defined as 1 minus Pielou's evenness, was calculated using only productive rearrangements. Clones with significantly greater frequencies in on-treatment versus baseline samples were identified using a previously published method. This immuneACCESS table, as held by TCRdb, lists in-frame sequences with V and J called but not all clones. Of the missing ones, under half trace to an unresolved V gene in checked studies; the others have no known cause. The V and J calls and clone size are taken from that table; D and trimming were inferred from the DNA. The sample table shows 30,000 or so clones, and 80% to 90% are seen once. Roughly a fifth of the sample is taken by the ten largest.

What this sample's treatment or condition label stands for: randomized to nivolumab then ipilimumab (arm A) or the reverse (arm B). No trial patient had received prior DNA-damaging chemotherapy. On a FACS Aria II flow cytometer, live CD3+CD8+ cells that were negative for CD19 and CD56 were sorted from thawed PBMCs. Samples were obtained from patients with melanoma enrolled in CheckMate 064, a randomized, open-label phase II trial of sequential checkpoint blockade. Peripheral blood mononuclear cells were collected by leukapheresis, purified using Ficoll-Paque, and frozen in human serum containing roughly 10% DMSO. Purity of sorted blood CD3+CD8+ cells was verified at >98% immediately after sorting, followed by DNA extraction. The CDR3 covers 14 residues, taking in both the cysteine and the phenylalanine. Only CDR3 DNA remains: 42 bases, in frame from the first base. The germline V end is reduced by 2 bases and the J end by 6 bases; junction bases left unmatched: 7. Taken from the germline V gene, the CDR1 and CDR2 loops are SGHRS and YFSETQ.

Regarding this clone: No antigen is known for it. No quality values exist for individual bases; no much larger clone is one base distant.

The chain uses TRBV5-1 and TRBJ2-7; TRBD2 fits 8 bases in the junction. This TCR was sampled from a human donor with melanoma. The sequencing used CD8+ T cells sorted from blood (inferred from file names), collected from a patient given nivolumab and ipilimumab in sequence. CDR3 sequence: CASSLAGEVAEQYF. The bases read TGCGCCAGCAGCTTAGCGGGAGAGGTGGCCGAGCAGTACTTC.